This TCR beta chain was recorded in a study of T cells in Graves' hyperthyroidism and ophthalmopathy. Comment on this clonotype: A clone one base away is much larger, so this may be a read error. A read error is likely, as this CDR3 ends without the conserved phenylalanine or tryptophan.

RNA transcripts provided the source from which TCR beta CDR3 regions were amplified. The primer set for the first-round RT-PCR of the TCR CDR3 was HTBI. TCRdb used MiXCR to reprocess the multiplex PCR reads, holding one entry per CDR3 protein. The sample has a few hundred thousand distinct CDR3 sequences, roughly 14% seen once. Thyroid ultrasound, orbital computed tomography, clinical symptoms, and serum thyroxine and TRAb underpinned diagnoses. Germline values: CDR1 SGHVT, CDR2 SQSDAQ. This CDR3 is 13 amino acids long. The ends lost 5 bases at V and 9 bases at J; junction bases unmatched: 3. Specimen: blood. The sequence came from a woman aged 18-35 years with Graves' hyperthyroidism that later progressed to Graves' ophthalmopathy. The chain is built from TRBV7-4 and TRBJ1-6, with 8 bases fitting TRBD1. The CDR3 sequence: CASSLGQASPLHL. DNA for the CDR3: TGTGCCAGCAGCCTGGGACAGGCTTCACCCCTCCACCTT.